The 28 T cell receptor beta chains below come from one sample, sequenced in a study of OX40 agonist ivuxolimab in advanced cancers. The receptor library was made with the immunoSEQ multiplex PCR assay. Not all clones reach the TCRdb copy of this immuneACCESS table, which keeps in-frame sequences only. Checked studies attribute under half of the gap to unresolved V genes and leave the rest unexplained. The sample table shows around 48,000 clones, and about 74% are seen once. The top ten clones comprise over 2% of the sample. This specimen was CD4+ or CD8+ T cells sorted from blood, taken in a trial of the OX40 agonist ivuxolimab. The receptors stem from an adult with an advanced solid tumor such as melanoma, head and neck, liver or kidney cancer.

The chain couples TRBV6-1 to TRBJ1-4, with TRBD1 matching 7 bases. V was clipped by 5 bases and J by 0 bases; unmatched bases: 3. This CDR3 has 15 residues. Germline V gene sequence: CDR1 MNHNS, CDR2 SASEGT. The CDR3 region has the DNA TGTGCCAGCAGTACGGGACAGCCAACTAATGAAAAACTGTTTTTT. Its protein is CASSTGQPTNEKLFF.

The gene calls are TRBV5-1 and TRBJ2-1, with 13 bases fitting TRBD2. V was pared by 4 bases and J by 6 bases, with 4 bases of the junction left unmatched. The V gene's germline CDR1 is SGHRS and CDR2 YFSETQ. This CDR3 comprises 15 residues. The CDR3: CASSPRTSGSNEQFF. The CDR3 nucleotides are TGCGCCAGCAGCCCCCGGACTAGCGGGAGCAATGAGCAGTTCTTC. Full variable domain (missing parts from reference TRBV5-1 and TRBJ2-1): KAGVTQTPRYLIKTRGQQVTLSCSPISGHRSVSWYQQTPGQGLQFLFEYFSETQRNKGNFPGRFSGRQFSNSRSEMNVSTLELGDSALYLCASSPRTSGSNEQFFGPGTRLTVL.

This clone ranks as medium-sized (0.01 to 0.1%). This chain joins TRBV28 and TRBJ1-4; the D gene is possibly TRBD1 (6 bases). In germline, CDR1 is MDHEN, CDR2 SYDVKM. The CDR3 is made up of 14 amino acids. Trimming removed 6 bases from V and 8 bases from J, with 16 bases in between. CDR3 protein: CASSGQPTDEKLFF. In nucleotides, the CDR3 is TGTGCCAGCAGCGGACAGCCCACAGACGAAAAACTGTTTTTT.

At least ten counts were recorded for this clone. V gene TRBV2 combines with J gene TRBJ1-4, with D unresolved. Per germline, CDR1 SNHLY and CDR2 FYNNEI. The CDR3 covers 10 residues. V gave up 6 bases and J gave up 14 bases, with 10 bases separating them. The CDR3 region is CASSDFRLFF. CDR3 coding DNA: TGTGCCAGCAGCGACTTCCGTCTGTTTTTT.

CDR3 nucleotide sequence: TGCGCCAGCAGCGCCAATCACGACACTGAAGCTTTCTTT. Translated, it gives CASSANHDTEAFF. The gene calls are TRBV10-1 and TRBJ1-1; D gene uncertain. The CDR3 is 13 amino acids. CDR1 is WNHNN, CDR2 SYGVQD, per germline (reference sequence). Trimming took 6 bases from V and 3 from J, leaving 11 bases between them.

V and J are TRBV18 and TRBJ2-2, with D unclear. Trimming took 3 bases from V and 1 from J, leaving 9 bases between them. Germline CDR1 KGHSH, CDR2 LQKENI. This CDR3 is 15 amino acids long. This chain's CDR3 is CASSPRPVNTGELFF. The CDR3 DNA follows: TGTGCCAGCTCACCCCGACCGGTGAACACCGGGGAGCTGTTTTTT. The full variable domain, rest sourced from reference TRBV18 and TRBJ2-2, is NAGVMQNPRHLVRRRGQEARLRCSPMKGHSHVYWYRQLPEEGLKFMVYLQKENIIDESGMPKERFSAEFPKEGPSILRIQQVVRGDSAAYFCASSPRPVNTGELFFGEGSRLTVL.

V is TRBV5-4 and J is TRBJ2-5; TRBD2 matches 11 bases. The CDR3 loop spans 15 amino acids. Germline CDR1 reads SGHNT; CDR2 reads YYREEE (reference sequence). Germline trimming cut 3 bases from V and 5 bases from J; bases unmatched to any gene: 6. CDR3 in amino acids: CASSSLAGGGETQYF. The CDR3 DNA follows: TGTGCCAGCAGCTCTCTAGCGGGAGGCGGGGAGACCCAGTACTTC. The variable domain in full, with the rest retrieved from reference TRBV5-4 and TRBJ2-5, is ETGVTQSPTHLIKTRGQQVTLRCSSQSGHNTVSWYQQALGQGPQFIFQYYREEENGRGNFPPRFSGLQFPNYSSELNVNALELDDSALYLCASSSLAGGGETQYFGPGTRLLVL.

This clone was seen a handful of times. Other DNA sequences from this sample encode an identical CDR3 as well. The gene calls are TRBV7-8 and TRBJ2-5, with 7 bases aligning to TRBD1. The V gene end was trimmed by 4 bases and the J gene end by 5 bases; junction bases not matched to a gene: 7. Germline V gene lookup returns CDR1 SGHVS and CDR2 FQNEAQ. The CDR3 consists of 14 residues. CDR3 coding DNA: TGTGCCAGCAGCTCCTACGACAGGGCCGAGACCCAGTACTTC. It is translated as CASSSYDRAETQYF. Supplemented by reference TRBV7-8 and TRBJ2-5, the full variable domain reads GAGVSQSPRYKVAKRGQDVALRCDPISGHVSLFWYQQALGQGPEFLTYFQNEAQLDKSGLPSDRFFAERPEGSVSTLKIQRTQQEDSAVYLCASSSYDRAETQYFGPGTRLLVL.

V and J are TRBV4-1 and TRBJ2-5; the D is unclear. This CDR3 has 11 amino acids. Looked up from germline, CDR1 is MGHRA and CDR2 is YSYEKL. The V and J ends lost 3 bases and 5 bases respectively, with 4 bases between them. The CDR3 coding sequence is TGCGCCAGCAGCCACAAGGAGACCCAGTACTTC. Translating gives CASSHKETQYF.

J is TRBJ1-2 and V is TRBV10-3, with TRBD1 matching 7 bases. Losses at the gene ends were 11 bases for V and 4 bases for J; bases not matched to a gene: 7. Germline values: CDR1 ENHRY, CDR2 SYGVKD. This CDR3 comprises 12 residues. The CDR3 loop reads CAGGDSFYGYTF. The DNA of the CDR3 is TGTGCCGGGGGGGACAGTTTCTATGGCTACACCTTC.

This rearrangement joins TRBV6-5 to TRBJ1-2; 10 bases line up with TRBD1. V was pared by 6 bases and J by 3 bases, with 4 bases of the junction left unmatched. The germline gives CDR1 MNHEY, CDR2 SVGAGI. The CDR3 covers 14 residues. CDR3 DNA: TGTGCCAGCAGCCGACAGGGGGCTCACTATGGCTACACCTTC. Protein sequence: CASSRQGAHYGYTF.

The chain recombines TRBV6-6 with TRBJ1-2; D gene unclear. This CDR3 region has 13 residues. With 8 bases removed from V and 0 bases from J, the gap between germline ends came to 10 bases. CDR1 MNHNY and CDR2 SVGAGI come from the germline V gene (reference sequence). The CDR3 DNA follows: TGTGCCAGCGGAACCGGGACTAACTATGGCTACACCTTC. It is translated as CASGTGTNYGYTF.

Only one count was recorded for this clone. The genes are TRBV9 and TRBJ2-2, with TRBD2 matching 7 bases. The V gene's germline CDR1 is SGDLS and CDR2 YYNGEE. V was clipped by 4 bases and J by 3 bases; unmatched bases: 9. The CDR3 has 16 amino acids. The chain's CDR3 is CASSNSRGSYTGELFF. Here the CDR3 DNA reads TGTGCCAGCAGCAACTCCCGCGGGAGCTACACCGGGGAGCTGTTTTTT.

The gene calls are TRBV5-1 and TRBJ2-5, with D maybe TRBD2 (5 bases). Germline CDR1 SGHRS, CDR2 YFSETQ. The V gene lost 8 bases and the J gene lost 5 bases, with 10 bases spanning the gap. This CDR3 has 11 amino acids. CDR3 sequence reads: CASTEAETQYF. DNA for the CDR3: TGCGCCAGTACGGAGGCGGAGACCCAGTACTTC.

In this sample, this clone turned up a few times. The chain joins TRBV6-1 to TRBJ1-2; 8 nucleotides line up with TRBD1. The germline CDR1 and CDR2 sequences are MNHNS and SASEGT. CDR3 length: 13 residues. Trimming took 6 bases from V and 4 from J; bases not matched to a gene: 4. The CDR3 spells CASSPDRVYGYTF. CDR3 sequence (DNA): TGTGCCAGCAGCCCGGACAGGGTCTATGGCTACACCTTC.

The CDR3 region is CASSRSPNTGELFF. The CDR3 nucleotides read TGCGCCAGCAGCCGGAGCCCGAACACCGGGGAGCTGTTTTTT. The V gene is TRBV4-1, the J gene TRBJ2-2; D unclear. Germline V gene data show CDR1 as MGHRA and CDR2 as YSYEKL. CDR3 length equals 14 residues. With 4 bases removed from V and 0 bases from J, the gap between germline ends came to 6 bases.

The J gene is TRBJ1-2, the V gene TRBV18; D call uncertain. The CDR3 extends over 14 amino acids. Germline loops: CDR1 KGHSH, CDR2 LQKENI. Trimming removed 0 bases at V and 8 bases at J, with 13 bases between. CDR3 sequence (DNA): TGTGCCAGCTCACCACCGAACAGAGAGATCGGCTACACCTTC. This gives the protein CASSPPNREIGYTF.

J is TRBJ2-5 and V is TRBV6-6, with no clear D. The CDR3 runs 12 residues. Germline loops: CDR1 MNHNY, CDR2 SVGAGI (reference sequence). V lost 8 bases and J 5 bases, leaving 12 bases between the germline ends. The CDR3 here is CASRGVEETQYF. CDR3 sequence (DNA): TGTGCCAGCCGAGGCGTGGAGGAGACCCAGTACTTC.

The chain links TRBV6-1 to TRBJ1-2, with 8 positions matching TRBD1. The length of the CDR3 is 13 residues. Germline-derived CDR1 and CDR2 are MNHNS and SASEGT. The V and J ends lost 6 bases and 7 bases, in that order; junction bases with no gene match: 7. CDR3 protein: CASRIDTGGGYTF. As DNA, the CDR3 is TGTGCCAGCAGGATAGATACAGGGGGTGGCTACACCTTC.

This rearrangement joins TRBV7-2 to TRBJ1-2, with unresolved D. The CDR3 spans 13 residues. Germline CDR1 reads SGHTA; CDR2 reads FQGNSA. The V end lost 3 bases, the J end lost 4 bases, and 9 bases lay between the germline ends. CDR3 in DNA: TGTGCCAGCAGCTTGGAAGGAGGCTATGGCTACACCTTC. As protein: CASSLEGGYGYTF.

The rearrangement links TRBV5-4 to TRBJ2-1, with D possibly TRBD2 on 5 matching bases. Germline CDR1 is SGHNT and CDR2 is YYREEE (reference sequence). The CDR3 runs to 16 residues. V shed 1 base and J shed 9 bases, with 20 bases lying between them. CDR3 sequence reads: CASSLPPGYGSGEQFF. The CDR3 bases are TGTGCCAGCAGCTTGCCACCCGGATACGGAAGCGGTGAGCAGTTCTTC.

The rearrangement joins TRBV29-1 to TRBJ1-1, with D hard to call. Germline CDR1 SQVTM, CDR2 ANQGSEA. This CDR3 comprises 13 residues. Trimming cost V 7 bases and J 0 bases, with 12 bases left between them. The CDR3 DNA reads TGCAGCGCAGCCACCACAGTGAACACTGAAGCTTTCTTT. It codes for CSAATTVNTEAFF.

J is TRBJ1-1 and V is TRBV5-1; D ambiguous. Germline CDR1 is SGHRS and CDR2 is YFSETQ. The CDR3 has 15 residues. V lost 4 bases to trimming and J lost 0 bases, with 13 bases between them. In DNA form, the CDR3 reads TGCGCCAGCAGCGTAGATAAATGGATGAACACTGAAGCTTTCTTT. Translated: CASSVDKWMNTEAFF.

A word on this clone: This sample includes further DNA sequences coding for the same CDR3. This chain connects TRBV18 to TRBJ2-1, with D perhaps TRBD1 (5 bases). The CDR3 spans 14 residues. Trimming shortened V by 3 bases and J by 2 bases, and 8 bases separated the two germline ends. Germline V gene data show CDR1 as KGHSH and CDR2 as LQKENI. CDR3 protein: CASSPQGAYNEQFF. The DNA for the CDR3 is TGTGCCAGCTCACCGCAGGGCGCCTACAATGAGCAGTTCTTC.

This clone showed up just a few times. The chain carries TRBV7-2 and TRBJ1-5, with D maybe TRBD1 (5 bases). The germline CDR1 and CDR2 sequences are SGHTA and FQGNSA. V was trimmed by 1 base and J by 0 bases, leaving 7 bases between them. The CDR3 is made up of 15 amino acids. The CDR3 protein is CASSLGGGSNQPQHF. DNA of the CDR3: TGTGCCAGCAGCTTAGGTGGGGGTAGCAATCAGCCCCAGCATTTT.

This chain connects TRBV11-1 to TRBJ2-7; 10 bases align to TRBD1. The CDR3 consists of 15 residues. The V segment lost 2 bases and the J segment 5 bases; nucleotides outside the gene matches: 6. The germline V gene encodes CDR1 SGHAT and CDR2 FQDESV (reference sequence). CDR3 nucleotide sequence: TGTGCCAGCAGCTTACTGGGGACAGGGGTGAACGAGCAGTACTTC. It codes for CASSLLGTGVNEQYF.

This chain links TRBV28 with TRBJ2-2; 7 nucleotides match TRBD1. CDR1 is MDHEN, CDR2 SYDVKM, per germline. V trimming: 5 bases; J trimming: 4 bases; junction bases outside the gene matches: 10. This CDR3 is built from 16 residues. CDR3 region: CASSQFRGQTTGELFF. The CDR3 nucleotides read TGTGCCAGCAGTCAATTTCGGGGACAGACCACCGGGGAGCTGTTTTTT.

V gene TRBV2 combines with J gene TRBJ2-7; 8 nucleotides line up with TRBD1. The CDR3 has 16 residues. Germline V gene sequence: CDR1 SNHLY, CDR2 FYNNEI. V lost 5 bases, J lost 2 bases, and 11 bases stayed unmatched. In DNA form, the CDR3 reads TGTGCCAGCAGTTCATCGTGGACAGGGAGGCCCTACGAGCAGTACTTC. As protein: CASSSSWTGRPYEQYF.